This record looks at one T cell receptor (beta chain) sequence and its context. The sample is drawn from a study of shared clonotypes between healthy human individuals. Trimming removed 5 bases at V and 2 bases at J, with 9 bases between. The germline gives CDR1 MNHNY, CDR2 SVGAGI (reference sequence). The CDR3 contains 13 residues. Naive CD45RA+ and memory CD45RA-negative subsets were split from CD4+ cells. Sequencing used immunoSEQ multiplex PCR; TCRdb keeps in-frame clones, though not all of them. Of about 1.5 million clones in the sample, roughly 97% were seen once. The source of this sequence is a young man in good health. The sequencing sample was made of naive CD4+ T cells sorted from blood. The subset was: CD45RA+ positively selected. The chain has TRBV6-6 and TRBJ1-1; TRBD1 might be the D (5 bases). This chain's CDR3 is CASSAQGNTEAFF. The CDR3 DNA follows: TGTGCCAGCAGTGCGCAGGGTAACACTGAAGCTTTCTTT.